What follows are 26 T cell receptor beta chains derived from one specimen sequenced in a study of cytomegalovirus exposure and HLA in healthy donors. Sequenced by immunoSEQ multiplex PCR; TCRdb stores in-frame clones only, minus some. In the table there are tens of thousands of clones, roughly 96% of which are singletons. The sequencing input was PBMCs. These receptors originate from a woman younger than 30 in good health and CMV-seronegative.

CDR3 DNA: TGCGCCAGCAGCTTGGGCTACAGGGGGAACACTGAAGCTTTCTTT. Translating gives CASSLGYRGNTEAFF. V usage is TRBV5-1 and J usage is TRBJ1-1, with 7 nucleotides matching TRBD1. Germline values: CDR1 SGHRS, CDR2 YFSETQ. The CDR3 loop spans 15 amino acids. Trimming cost V 0 bases and J 1 base; bases outside gene matches: 3.

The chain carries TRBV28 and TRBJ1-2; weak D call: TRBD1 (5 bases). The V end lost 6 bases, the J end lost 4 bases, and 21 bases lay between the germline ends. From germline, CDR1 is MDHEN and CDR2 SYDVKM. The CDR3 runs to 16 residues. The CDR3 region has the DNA TGTGCCAGCAGCTTCACCTTGACAGTCCTCTTCTATGGCTACACCTTC. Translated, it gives CASSFTLTVLFYGYTF.

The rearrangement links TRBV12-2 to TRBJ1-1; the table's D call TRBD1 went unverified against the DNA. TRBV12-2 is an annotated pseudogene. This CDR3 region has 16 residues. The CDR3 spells CASRFPLQGLNTEAFF. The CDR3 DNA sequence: TGTGCAAGTCGCTTCCCCCTCCAGGGGTTGAACACTGAAGCTTTCTTT.

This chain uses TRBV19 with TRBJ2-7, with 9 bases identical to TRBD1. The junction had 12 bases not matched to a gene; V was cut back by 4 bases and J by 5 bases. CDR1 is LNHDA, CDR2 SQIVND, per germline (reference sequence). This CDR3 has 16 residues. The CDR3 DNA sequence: TGTGCCAGTAGTAAAACCACCGGGACAGGGAGCCACGAGCAGTACTTC. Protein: CASSKTTGTGSHEQYF.

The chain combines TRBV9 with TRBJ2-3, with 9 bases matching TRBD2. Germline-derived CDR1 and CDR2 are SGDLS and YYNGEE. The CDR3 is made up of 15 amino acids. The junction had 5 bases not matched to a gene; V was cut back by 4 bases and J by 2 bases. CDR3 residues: CASSRTSGSTDTQYF. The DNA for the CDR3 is TGTGCCAGCAGCAGAACTAGCGGGTCCACAGATACGCAGTATTTT.

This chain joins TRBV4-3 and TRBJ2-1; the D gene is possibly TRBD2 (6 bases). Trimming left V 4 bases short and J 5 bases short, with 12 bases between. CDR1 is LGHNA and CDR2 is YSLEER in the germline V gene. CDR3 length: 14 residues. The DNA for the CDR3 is TGCGCCAGCAGCCCGGAAACTAGCAACAATGAGCAGTTCTTC. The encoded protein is CASSPETSNNEQFF.

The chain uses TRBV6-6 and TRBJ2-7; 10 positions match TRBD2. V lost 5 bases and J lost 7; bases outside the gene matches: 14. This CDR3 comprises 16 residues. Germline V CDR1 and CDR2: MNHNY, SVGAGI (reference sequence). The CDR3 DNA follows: TGTGCCAGCAGTCCGAACCCAGCGGGGGGGCATCAAGAGCAGTACTTC. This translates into CASSPNPAGGHQEQYF.

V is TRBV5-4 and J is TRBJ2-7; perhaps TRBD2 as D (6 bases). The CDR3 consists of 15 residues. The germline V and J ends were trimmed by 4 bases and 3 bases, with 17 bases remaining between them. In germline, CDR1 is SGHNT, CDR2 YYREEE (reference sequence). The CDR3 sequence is CASSVNRQGGYEQYF. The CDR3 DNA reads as TGTGCCAGCAGCGTGAACCGCCAGGGAGGCTACGAGCAGTACTTC.

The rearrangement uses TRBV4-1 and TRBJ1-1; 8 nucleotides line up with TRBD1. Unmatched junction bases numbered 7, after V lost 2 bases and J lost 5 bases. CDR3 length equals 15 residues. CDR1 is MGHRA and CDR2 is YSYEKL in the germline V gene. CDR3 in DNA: TGCGCCAGCAGCCAAACAGGGGGGGAACGAACTGAAGCTTTCTTT. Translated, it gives CASSQTGGERTEAFF.

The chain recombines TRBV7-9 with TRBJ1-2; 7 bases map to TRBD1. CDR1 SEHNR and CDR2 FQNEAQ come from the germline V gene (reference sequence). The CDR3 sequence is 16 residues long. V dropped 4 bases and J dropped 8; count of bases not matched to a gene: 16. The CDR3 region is CASSSPTGRPVRGYTF. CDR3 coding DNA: TGTGCCAGCAGCTCTCCGACAGGGCGGCCAGTGAGGGGCTACACCTTC. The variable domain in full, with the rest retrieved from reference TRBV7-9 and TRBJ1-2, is DTGVSQNPRHKITKRGQNVTFRCDPISEHNRLYWYRQTLGQGPEFLTYFQNEAQLEKSRLLSDRFSAERPKGSFSTLEIQRTEQGDSAMYLCASSSPTGRPVRGYTFGSGTRLTVV.

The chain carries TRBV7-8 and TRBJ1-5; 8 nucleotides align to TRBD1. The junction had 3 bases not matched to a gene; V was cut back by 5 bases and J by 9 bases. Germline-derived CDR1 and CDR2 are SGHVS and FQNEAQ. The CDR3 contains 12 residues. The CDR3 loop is CASSPGTGPQHF. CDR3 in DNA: TGTGCCAGCAGCCCGGGGACAGGGCCCCAGCATTTT. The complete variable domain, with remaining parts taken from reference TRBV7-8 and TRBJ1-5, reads GAGVSQSPRYKVAKRGQDVALRCDPISGHVSLFWYQQALGQGPEFLTYFQNEAQLDKSGLPSDRFFAERPEGSVSTLKIQRTQQEDSAVYLCASSPGTGPQHFGDGTRLSIL.

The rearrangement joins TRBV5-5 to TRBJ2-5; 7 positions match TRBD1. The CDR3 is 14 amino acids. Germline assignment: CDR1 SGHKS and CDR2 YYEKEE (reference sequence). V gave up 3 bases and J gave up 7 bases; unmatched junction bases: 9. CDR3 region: CASSWTVQGRTQYF. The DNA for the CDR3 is TGTGCCAGCAGCTGGACCGTACAGGGGAGGACCCAGTACTTC.

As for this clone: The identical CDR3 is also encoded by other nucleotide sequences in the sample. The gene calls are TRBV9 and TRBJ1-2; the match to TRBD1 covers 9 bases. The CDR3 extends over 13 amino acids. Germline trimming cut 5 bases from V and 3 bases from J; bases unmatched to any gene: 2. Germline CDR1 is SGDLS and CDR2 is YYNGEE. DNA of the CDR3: TGTGCCAGCAGTAGGACAGGGGACTATGGCTACACCTTC. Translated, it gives CASSRTGDYGYTF. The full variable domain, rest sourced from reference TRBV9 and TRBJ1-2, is DSGVTQTPKHLITATGQRVTLRCSPRSGDLSVYWYQQSLDQGLQFLIQYYNGEERAKGNILERFSAQQFPDLHSELNLSSLELGDSALYFCASSRTGDYGYTFGSGTRLTVV.

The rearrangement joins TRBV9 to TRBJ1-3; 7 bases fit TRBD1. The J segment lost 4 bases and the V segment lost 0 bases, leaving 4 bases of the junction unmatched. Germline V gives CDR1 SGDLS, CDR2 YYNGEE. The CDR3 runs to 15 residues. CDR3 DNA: TGTGCCAGCAGCGTAGCAGGGGGGCCGGGAAACACCATATATTTT. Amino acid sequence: CASSVAGGPGNTIYF.

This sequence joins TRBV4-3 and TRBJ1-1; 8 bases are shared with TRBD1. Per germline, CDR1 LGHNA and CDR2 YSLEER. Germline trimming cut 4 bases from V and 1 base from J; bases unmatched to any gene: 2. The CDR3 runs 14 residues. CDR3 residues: CASSLQGENTEAFF. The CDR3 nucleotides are TGCGCCAGCAGCCTACAGGGGGAGAACACTGAAGCTTTCTTT.

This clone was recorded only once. For the CDR3, the DNA is TGCGCCAGCAGCACGACTTTAGAAGGGGATTCCGTTACGCAGTATTTT. It translates to CASSTTLEGDSVTQYF. V is TRBV5-1 and J is TRBJ2-3; possible D gene TRBD1, 5 bases. The CDR3 runs 16 residues. Germline CDR1 reads SGHRS; CDR2 reads YFSETQ. V shed 4 bases and J shed 8 bases, with 23 bases lying between them.

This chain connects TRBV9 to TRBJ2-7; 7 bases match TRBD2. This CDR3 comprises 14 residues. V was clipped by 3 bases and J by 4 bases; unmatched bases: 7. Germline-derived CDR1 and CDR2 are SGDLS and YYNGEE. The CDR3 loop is CASSEAASGYEQYF. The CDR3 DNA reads TGTGCCAGCAGCGAAGCTGCTAGCGGATACGAGCAGTACTTC.

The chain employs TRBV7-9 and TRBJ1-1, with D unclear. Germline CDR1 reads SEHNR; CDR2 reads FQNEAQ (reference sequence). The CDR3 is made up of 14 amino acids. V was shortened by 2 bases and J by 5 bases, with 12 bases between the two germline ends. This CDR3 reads CASSLLTGETEAFF. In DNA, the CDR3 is TGTGCCAGCAGCTTATTAACTGGGGAGACTGAAGCTTTCTTT.

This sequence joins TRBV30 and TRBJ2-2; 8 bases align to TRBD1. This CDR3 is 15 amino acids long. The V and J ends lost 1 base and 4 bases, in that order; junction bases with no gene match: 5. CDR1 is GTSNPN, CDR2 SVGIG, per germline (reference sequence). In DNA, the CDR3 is TGTGCCTGGAGTGCCGGACAGGGCGCCACCGGGGAGCTGTTTTTT. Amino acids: CAWSAGQGATGELFF.

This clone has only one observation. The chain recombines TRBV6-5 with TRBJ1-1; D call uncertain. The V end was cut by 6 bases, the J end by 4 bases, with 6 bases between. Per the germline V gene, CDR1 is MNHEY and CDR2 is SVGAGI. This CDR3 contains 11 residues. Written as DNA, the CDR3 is TGTGCCAGCAGGGCGGGCACTGAAGCTTTCTTT. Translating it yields CASRAGTEAFF.

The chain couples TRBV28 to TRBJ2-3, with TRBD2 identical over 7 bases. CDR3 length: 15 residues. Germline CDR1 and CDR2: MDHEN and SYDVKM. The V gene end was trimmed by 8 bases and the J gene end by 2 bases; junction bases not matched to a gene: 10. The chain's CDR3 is CASSKAAGVTDTQYF. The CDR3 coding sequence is TGTGCCAGCTCGAAAGCGGCGGGAGTCACAGATACGCAGTATTTT.

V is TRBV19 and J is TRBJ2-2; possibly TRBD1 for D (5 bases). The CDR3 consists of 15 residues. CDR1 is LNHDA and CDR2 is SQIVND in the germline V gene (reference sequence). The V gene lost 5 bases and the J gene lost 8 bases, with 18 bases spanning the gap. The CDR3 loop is CASSGARGFKGELFF. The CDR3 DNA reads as TGTGCCAGTAGTGGGGCAAGGGGATTCAAAGGGGAGCTGTTTTTT.

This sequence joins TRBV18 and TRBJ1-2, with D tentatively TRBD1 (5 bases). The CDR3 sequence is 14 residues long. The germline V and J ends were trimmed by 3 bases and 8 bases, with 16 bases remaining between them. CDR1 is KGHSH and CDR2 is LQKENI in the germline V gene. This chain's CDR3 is CASSPARDYWGYTF. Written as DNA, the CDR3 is TGTGCCAGCTCACCTGCCAGGGATTATTGGGGCTACACCTTC.

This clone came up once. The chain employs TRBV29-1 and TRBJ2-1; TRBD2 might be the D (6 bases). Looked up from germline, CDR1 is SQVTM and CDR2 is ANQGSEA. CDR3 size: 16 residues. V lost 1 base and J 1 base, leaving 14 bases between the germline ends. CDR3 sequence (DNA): TGCAGCGTTGAAGGCCCGGGAGCCGTATCCTACAATGAGCAGTTCTTC. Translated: CSVEGPGAVSYNEQFF.

The CDR3 is CASSFSGGADTQYF. DNA of the CDR3: TGTGCCAGCAGCTTCAGCGGGGGGGCAGATACGCAGTATTTT. The chain combines TRBV7-9 with TRBJ2-3; 10 bases map to TRBD2. Germline assignment: CDR1 SEHNR and CDR2 FQNEAQ (reference sequence). Germline trimming cut 3 bases from V and 4 bases from J; bases unmatched to any gene: 1. CDR3 size: 14 residues.

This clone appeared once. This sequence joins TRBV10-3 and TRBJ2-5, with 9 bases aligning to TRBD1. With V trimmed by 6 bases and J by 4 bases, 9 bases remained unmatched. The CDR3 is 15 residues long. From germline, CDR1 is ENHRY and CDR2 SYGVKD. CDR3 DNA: TGTGCCATCAGGGACTTACAGGGGGCTCCAGAGACCCAGTACTTC. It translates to CAIRDLQGAPETQYF.